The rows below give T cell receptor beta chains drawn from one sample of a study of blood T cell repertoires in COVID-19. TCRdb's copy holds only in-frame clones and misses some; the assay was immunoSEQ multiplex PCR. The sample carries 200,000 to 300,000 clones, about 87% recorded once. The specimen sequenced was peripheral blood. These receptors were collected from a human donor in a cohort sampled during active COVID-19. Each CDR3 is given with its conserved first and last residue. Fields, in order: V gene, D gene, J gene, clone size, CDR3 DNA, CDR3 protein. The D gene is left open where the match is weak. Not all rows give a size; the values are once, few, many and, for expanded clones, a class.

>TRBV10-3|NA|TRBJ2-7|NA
TGTGCCATCAGTGAGGCAGCGGGTCGGGCCGAGCAGTACTTC
CAISEAAGRAEQYF
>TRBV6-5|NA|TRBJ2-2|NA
TGTGCCAGTGTCAAGAACACCGGGGAGCTGTTTTTT
CASVKNTGELFF
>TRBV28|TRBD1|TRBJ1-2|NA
TGTGCCAGCAGCATAGCCGGGACAGGTATCGGAAGACATGGCTACACCTTC
CASSIAGTGIGRHGYTF
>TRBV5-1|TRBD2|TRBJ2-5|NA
TGCGCCAGCAGCTTACCCCTAGCGGGGGTTCAAGAGACCCAGTACTTC
CASSLPLAGVQETQYF
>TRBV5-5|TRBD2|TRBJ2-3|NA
TGTGCCAGCAGCTTGGCCGGGGTAGCGGGAGGGCCCGCAGATACGCAGTATTTT
CASSLAGVAGGPADTQYF
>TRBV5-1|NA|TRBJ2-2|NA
TGCGCCAGCAACTTGGCAGCGAACACCGGGGAGCTGTTTTTT
CASNLAANTGELFF
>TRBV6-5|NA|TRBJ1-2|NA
TGTGCCAGCAGCGCCTCGGGGGGCGGCTATGGCTACACCTTC
CASSASGGGYGYTF
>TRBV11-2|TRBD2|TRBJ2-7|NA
TGTGCCAGCAGCTGGACTAGCGGGAACTCCTACGAGCAGTACTTC
CASSWTSGNSYEQYF
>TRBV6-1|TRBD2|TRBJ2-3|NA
TGTGCCAGCAGTGAATGGTTGATAGCGGGAGTGGGAACAGATACGCAGTATTTT
CASSEWLIAGVGTDTQYF
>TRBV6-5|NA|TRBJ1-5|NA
TGTGCCAGCGGGATCGGGGGGGGCAATCAGCCCCAGCATTTT
CASGIGGGNQPQHF
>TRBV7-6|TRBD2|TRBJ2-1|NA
TGTGCCAGCAGTAGAGCGGGAGACTACAATGAGCAGTTCTTC
CASSRAGDYNEQFF
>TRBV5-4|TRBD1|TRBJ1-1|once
TGTGCCAGCAGCCCGGGACAGGGGGGAAACACTGAAGCTTTCTTT
CASSPGQGGNTEAFF
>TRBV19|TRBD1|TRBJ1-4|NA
TGTGCCAGTAGTACCACAGGGGGTTACGAAAAACTGTTTTTT
CASSTTGGYEKLFF
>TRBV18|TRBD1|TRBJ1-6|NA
TGTGCCAGCTCACTTATGACAGGGTTAGATTCACCCCTCCACTTT
CASSLMTGLDSPLHF
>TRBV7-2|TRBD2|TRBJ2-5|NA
TGTGCCAGCAGCCGGGGAGGGGAAGAGACCCAGTACTTC
CASSRGGEETQYF
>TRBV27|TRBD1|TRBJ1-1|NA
TGTGCCAGCCGCCATCGGGACAGAACTGAAGCTTTCTTT
CASRHRDRTEAFF
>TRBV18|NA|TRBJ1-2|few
TGTGCCAGCTCACCACCGGCTGGGGCGACAGGTGGCTACACCTTC
CASSPPAGATGGYTF
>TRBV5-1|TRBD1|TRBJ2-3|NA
TGCGCCAGCAGCTTGATTGGGACAGGGGACACAGATACGCAGTATTTT
CASSLIGTGDTDTQYF
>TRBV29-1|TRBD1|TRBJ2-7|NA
TGCAGCGTTGAAGATGGACAGGGAGCGTCCTACGAGCAGTACTTC
CSVEDGQGASYEQYF
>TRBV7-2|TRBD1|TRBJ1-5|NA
TGTGCCAGCAGCGGGGGACAGGGATTTAGCAATCAGCCCCAGCATTTT
CASSGGQGFSNQPQHF
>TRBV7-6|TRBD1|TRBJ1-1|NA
TGTGCCAGCAGCTTAGTGAGGGCCGGACAGGGGATAAACACTGAAGCTTTCTTT
CASSLVRAGQGINTEAFF
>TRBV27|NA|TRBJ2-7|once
TGTGCCAGCAGTTTAAAGCCCCACCAAATCCCGTACGAGCAGTACTTC
CASSLKPHQIPYEQYF
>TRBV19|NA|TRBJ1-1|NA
TGTGCCAGTAGTACCGGACAGAACACTGAAGCTTTCTTT
CASSTGQNTEAFF
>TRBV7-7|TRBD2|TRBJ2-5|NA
TGTGCTAGTGTCGGGGGGTCCCAGGAGACCCAGTACTTC
CASVGGSQETQYF
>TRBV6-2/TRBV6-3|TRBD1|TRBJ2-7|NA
TGTGCCAGCAGCCGGGACAGACCTATCTACGAGCAGTACTTC
CASSRDRPIYEQYF
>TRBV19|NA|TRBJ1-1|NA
TGTGCCAGTAGACACCCAGGGCATGGCACTGAAGCTTTCTTT
CASRHPGHGTEAFF
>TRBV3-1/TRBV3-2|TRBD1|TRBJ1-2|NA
TGTGCCAGCAGCCCCTACACAGGGGACTATGGCTACACCTTC
CASSPYTGDYGYTF
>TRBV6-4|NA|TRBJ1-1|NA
TGTGCCAGCAGTGACTTCACAGGTGAAGCTTTCTTT
CASSDFTGEAFF
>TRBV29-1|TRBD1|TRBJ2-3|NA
TGCAGCGTTGAAGAGACAGGGAGTCCCACAGATACGCAGTATTTT
CSVEETGSPTDTQYF
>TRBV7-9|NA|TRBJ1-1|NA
TGTGCCAGCAGCCACCGACCGGACAGTTTAAGGAGCACTGAAGCTTTCTTT
CASSHRPDSLRSTEAFF
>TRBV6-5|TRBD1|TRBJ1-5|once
TGTGCCAGCAGTTCAGACAGGGGCAATCAGCCCCAGCATTTT
CASSSDRGNQPQHF
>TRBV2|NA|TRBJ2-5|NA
TGTGCCAGCAGTGATAACAGGGCGGAGACCCAGTACTTC
CASSDNRAETQYF